A selection of T cell receptor beta chains follows, all from one sample in a study of Tregs in tolerant kidney transplant recipients. The assay was immunoSEQ multiplex PCR, and TCRdb's table has in-frame clones only and misses some. Of nearly 95,000 clones in the sample, under 95% were seen once. The material sequenced was CD4+ T cells from blood, taken before the transplant. These receptors all come from a human donor who received a combined kidney and bone marrow transplant. CDR3s include the opening cysteine and the closing phenylalanine or tryptophan. Each record gives: clone size, D gene, V gene, J gene, CDR3 protein, CDR3 DNA. D genes are given only for firm matches. The size entry is marked missing in some rows and otherwise reads once, few, many or a size class.

clone size: .
D gene: .
V gene: TRBV19
J gene: TRBJ2-3
CDR3 protein: CASSTGSLLYTQYF
CDR3 DNA: TGTGCCAGTAGTACGGGATCGCTTTTGTATACGCAGTATTTT

clone size: .
D gene: TRBD2
V gene: TRBV5-1
J gene: TRBJ2-3
CDR3 protein: CASSATSGVNTQYF
CDR3 DNA: TGCGCCAGCAGCGCCACTAGCGGCGTCAATACGCAGTATTTT

clone size: .
D gene: .
V gene: TRBV18
J gene: TRBJ1-1
CDR3 protein: CASSPPQGAEAFF
CDR3 DNA: TGTGCCAGCTCTCCTCCGCAGGGCGCTGAAGCTTTCTTT

clone size: once
D gene: .
V gene: TRBV29-1
J gene: TRBJ2-4
CDR3 protein: CSVVPEAGIQYF
CDR3 DNA: TGCAGCGTTGTACCCGAAGCGGGCATTCAGTACTTC

clone size: .
D gene: TRBD1
V gene: TRBV18
J gene: TRBJ1-4
CDR3 protein: CASSPSGTGNEKLFF
CDR3 DNA: TGTGCCAGCTCACCGTCCGGGACAGGGAATGAAAAACTGTTTTTT

clone size: .
D gene: TRBD1
V gene: TRBV15
J gene: TRBJ2-6
CDR3 protein: CATGGQGANPLSGANVLTF
CDR3 DNA: TGTGCCACCGGGGGGCAGGGGGCTAACCCCCTCTCTGGGGCCAACGTCCTGACTTTC

clone size: .
D gene: .
V gene: TRBV28
J gene: TRBJ1-5
CDR3 protein: CASSSLYQPQHF
CDR3 DNA: TGTGCCAGCAGTTCCCTTTATCAGCCCCAGCATTTT

clone size: .
D gene: TRBD2
V gene: TRBV13
J gene: TRBJ2-3
CDR3 protein: CASSLGLAGGPLSTDTQYF
CDR3 DNA: TGTGCCAGCAGCTTAGGCCTAGCGGGGGGCCCCCTTTCCACAGATACGCAGTATTTT

clone size: .
D gene: .
V gene: TRBV13
J gene: TRBJ2-3
CDR3 protein: CASSLTGTDTQYF
CDR3 DNA: TGTGCCAGCAGCTTGACTGGCACAGATACGCAGTATTTT

clone size: .
D gene: TRBD1
V gene: TRBV7-9
J gene: TRBJ2-7
CDR3 protein: CASSPTGASYEQYF
CDR3 DNA: TGTGCCAGCAGCCCTACAGGGGCTTCCTACGAGCAGTACTTC

clone size: .
D gene: TRBD1
V gene: TRBV4-1
J gene: TRBJ1-6
CDR3 protein: CASSQDVDRVNSPLHF
CDR3 DNA: TGCGCCAGCAGCCAAGATGTGGACAGGGTTAATTCACCCCTCCACTTT

clone size: .
D gene: TRBD2
V gene: TRBV15
J gene: TRBJ2-7
CDR3 protein: CATSRDYPASGSNEQYF
CDR3 DNA: TGTGCCACCAGCAGAGATTATCCGGCTAGCGGGAGTAACGAGCAGTACTTC

clone size: .
D gene: TRBD2
V gene: TRBV10-3
J gene: TRBJ2-1
CDR3 protein: CAISEWRGGYNEQFF
CDR3 DNA: TGTGCCATCAGTGAGTGGCGGGGAGGGTACAATGAGCAGTTCTTC

clone size: .
D gene: .
V gene: TRBV10-3
J gene: TRBJ1-2
CDR3 protein: CAISLDTTNYGYTF
CDR3 DNA: TGTGCCATCAGCCTGGACACAACTAACTATGGCTACACCTTC

clone size: .
D gene: .
V gene: TRBV4-2
J gene: TRBJ2-3
CDR3 protein: CASSPGLQLGAPDTQYF
CDR3 DNA: TGTGCCAGCAGCCCCGGGTTACAATTGGGGGCCCCAGATACGCAGTATTTT

clone size: .
D gene: TRBD1
V gene: TRBV28
J gene: TRBJ2-5
CDR3 protein: CASSLPGTVVQETQYF
CDR3 DNA: TGTGCCAGCAGTTTACCCGGGACAGTCGTTCAAGAGACCCAGTACTTC

clone size: .
D gene: TRBD1
V gene: TRBV2
J gene: TRBJ1-2
CDR3 protein: CASSENRGPDGYTF
CDR3 DNA: TGTGCCAGCAGTGAAAACAGGGGGCCCGATGGCTACACCTTC

clone size: .
D gene: .
V gene: TRBV27
J gene: TRBJ1-1
CDR3 protein: CASSWGRTGNTEAFF
CDR3 DNA: TGTGCCAGCAGTTGGGGCCGTACAGGGAACACTGAAGCTTTCTTT

clone size: .
D gene: .
V gene: TRBV6-5
J gene: TRBJ2-1
CDR3 protein: CASSQTPSAQFF
CDR3 DNA: TGTGCCAGCAGTCAGACTCCCTCGGCGCAGTTCTTC

clone size: .
D gene: TRBD1
V gene: TRBV2
J gene: TRBJ1-5
CDR3 protein: CASSQDRAWQPQHF
CDR3 DNA: TGTGCCAGCAGCCAAGACAGGGCATGGCAGCCCCAGCATTTT

clone size: .
D gene: TRBD1
V gene: TRBV4-1
J gene: TRBJ2-3
CDR3 protein: CASSQAGTASTDTQYF
CDR3 DNA: TGCGCCAGCAGCCAAGCGGGGACAGCGAGCACAGATACGCAGTATTTT

clone size: few
D gene: TRBD1
V gene: TRBV4-1
J gene: TRBJ1-4
CDR3 protein: CASSHAGRQGYEKLFF
CDR3 DNA: TGCGCCAGCAGCCACGCGGGACGACAGGGATATGAAAAACTGTTTTTT

clone size: .
D gene: .
V gene: TRBV15
J gene: TRBJ2-5
CDR3 protein: CATSRASAGSQEAQYF
CDR3 DNA: TGTGCCACCAGCAGAGCTTCTGCGGGGAGCCAAGAGGCCCAGTACTTC

clone size: .
D gene: TRBD1
V gene: TRBV7-2
J gene: TRBJ1-2
CDR3 protein: CASSHRDSQYGYTF
CDR3 DNA: TGTGCCAGCAGCCATCGGGACAGCCAATATGGCTACACCTTC

clone size: .
D gene: TRBD1
V gene: TRBV11-3
J gene: TRBJ1-1
CDR3 protein: CASSTRDSVGAEAFF
CDR3 DNA: TGTGCCAGCAGCACACGGGACAGCGTGGGGGCTGAAGCTTTCTTT

clone size: once
D gene: .
V gene: TRBV7-3
J gene: TRBJ2-2
CDR3 protein: CASSPTGPTGELFF
CDR3 DNA: TGTGCCAGCAGCCCCACAGGGCCCACCGGGGAGCTGTTTTTT

clone size: .
D gene: .
V gene: TRBV28
J gene: TRBJ1-2
CDR3 protein: CASRGANYGYTF
CDR3 DNA: TGTGCCAGCAGAGGGGCTAACTATGGCTACACCTTC

clone size: .
D gene: .
V gene: TRBV5-1
J gene: TRBJ2-2
CDR3 protein: CASSLDSGNTGELFF
CDR3 DNA: TGCGCCAGCAGCTTGGATAGCGGAAACACCGGGGAGCTGTTTTTT

clone size: .
D gene: .
V gene: TRBV27
J gene: TRBJ1-2
CDR3 protein: CASRRDMQEHGYTF
CDR3 DNA: TGTGCCAGCAGACGGGACATGCAAGAACATGGCTACACCTTC

clone size: .
D gene: TRBD2
V gene: TRBV7-2
J gene: TRBJ2-3
CDR3 protein: CASSPVGTSGGPGTQYF
CDR3 DNA: TGTGCCAGCAGCCCCGTCGGGACTAGCGGGGGGCCAGGTACGCAGTATTTT

clone size: .
D gene: .
V gene: TRBV6-5
J gene: TRBJ2-3
CDR3 protein: CASSYLAATDTQYF
CDR3 DNA: TGTGCCAGCAGTTACTTAGCGGCCACAGATACGCAGTATTTT

clone size: .
D gene: TRBD1
V gene: TRBV5-4
J gene: TRBJ2-3
CDR3 protein: CASSPTGGPDTQYF
CDR3 DNA: TGTGCCAGCAGCCCCACAGGGGGGCCAGATACGCAGTATTTT

clone size: .
D gene: .
V gene: TRBV30
J gene: TRBJ1-5
CDR3 protein: CAWRARGGWRPQHF
CDR3 DNA: TGTGCCTGGAGGGCTCGGGGAGGATGGAGGCCCCAGCATTTT

clone size: .
D gene: .
V gene: TRBV19
J gene: TRBJ1-4
CDR3 protein: CASSIANEKLFF
CDR3 DNA: TGTGCCAGTAGTATCGCGAATGAAAAACTGTTTTTT

clone size: .
D gene: TRBD2
V gene: TRBV11-2
J gene: TRBJ2-1
CDR3 protein: CASTRLAGGPTPEFF
CDR3 DNA: TGTGCCAGCACCCGACTAGCGGGGGGACCTACCCCCGAGTTCTTC

clone size: .
D gene: TRBD2
V gene: TRBV2
J gene: TRBJ2-5
CDR3 protein: CASSEGLASETQYF
CDR3 DNA: TGTGCCAGCAGCGAGGGACTAGCGTCAGAGACCCAGTACTTC

clone size: .
D gene: .
V gene: TRBV15
J gene: TRBJ1-4
CDR3 protein: CATRNGQIYNEKLFF
CDR3 DNA: TGTGCCACCAGGAATGGGCAGATTTATAATGAAAAACTGTTTTTT

clone size: .
D gene: TRBD1
V gene: TRBV12-5
J gene: TRBJ1-2
CDR3 protein: CASGSRQGDYYGYTF
CDR3 DNA: TGTGCTAGTGGTTCCAGACAGGGGGATTACTATGGCTACACCTTC

clone size: .
D gene: TRBD1
V gene: TRBV29-1
J gene: TRBJ1-2
CDR3 protein: CSVQTGEVGYTF
CDR3 DNA: TGCAGCGTCCAGACAGGGGAGGTTGGCTACACCTTC

clone size: once
D gene: TRBD1
V gene: TRBV6-5
J gene: TRBJ1-1
CDR3 protein: CASSRRRQGGTEAFF
CDR3 DNA: TGTGCCAGCAGTCGCAGACGACAGGGGGGCACTGAAGCTTTCTTT

clone size: .
D gene: TRBD2
V gene: TRBV4-2
J gene: TRBJ2-2
CDR3 protein: CASSQGTSGITGELFF
CDR3 DNA: TGTGCCAGCAGCCAGGGGACTAGCGGGATAACCGGGGAGCTGTTTTTT

clone size: .
D gene: .
V gene: TRBV29-1
J gene: TRBJ1-2
CDR3 protein: CSVGVGGYGYTF
CDR3 DNA: TGCAGCGTTGGGGTCGGAGGGTATGGCTACACCTTC

clone size: .
D gene: TRBD2
V gene: TRBV11-2
J gene: TRBJ2-1
CDR3 protein: CASRTSGRNYNEQFF
CDR3 DNA: TGTGCCAGCAGAACTAGCGGGAGGAACTACAATGAGCAGTTCTTC

clone size: .
D gene: .
V gene: TRBV5-4
J gene: TRBJ1-3
CDR3 protein: CASSLVAGPGNTIYF
CDR3 DNA: TGTGCCAGCAGCTTGGTGGCAGGGCCTGGAAACACCATATATTTT

clone size: .
D gene: .
V gene: TRBV19
J gene: TRBJ1-1
CDR3 protein: CASSEDYTEAFF
CDR3 DNA: TGTGCCAGTAGTGAGGATTACACTGAAGCTTTCTTT

clone size: once
D gene: TRBD2
V gene: TRBV19
J gene: TRBJ2-3
CDR3 protein: CASSTSYSLAGEDTQYF
CDR3 DNA: TGTGCCAGTAGTACGTCTTACTCACTAGCGGGAGAAGATACGCAGTATTTT

clone size: .
D gene: .
V gene: TRBV19
J gene: TRBJ2-2
CDR3 protein: CASSYTDRSGELFF
CDR3 DNA: TGTGCCAGTAGTTATACCGACAGGAGCGGGGAGCTGTTTTTT

clone size: .
D gene: TRBD2
V gene: TRBV6-5
J gene: TRBJ2-3
CDR3 protein: CASSRGGAEDTQYF
CDR3 DNA: TGTGCCAGCAGTCGCGGGGGGGCGGAAGATACGCAGTATTTT

clone size: .
D gene: .
V gene: TRBV19
J gene: TRBJ2-2
CDR3 protein: CASSIWTGPANTGELFF
CDR3 DNA: TGTGCCAGTAGTATATGGACTGGTCCCGCGAACACCGGGGAGCTGTTTTTT

clone size: .
D gene: TRBD1
V gene: TRBV23-1
J gene: TRBJ2-7
CDR3 protein: CASSQIDDRGSYEQYF
CDR3 DNA: TGCGCCAGCAGTCAGATTGACGACAGGGGATCCTACGAGCAGTACTTC